This TCR beta chain originates from a study of regulatory T cells in long-lasting Graves disease. Study observations and caveats: Persistent Graves' patients showed less TCR diversity than newly diagnosed ones.

Time point of the sample: newly diagnosed GD, antithyroid drugs for less than 3 months. PBMC RNA served as the TCR library source. The source of the patients was an endocrinology department in Xi'an, China. Germline-derived CDR1 and CDR2 are MNHEY and SMNVEV (reference sequence). V gave up 5 bases and J gave up 3 bases, with 16 bases separating them. The CDR3 sequence is 15 residues long. CDR3 regions were amplified by Arm-PCR using iRepertoire HTBI primers to build TCR beta libraries. Using its own MiXCR run on the multiplex PCR reads, TCRdb lists one record per CDR3 protein. Of 500,000 or so distinct CDR3 sequences in the sample, around 15% were seen once. This clonotype was recorded many times. The antigen is not known. The data were also submitted as part of a second study, on T cells in Graves' hyperthyroidism and ophthalmopathy.

The chain combines TRBV27 with TRBJ1-2; maybe TRBD1 (6 bases). The receptor's source is a woman in her fifties or sixties with Graves disease. The specimen was peripheral blood mononuclear cells (PBMCs), collected at new diagnosis, from a patient treated with antithyroid drugs. The CDR3 spells CASSLHGGEDYGYTF. CDR3 in DNA: TGTGCCAGCAGTCTCCACGGGGGCGAAGACTATGGCTACACCTTC.